This TCR beta chain appears in the sequencing data of a study of vaccination effects on CD4 cells after COVID-19. Whole-study findings and limits: After vaccination, at late timepoints, clones induced by infection and by vaccine contracted markedly. Convalescent patients were scarce in the study, and it lacked early post-infection timepoints.

V was trimmed by 0 bases and J by 2 bases, leaving 11 bases between them. CDR3 length: 16 amino acids. Germline V lookup: CDR1 SGHRS, CDR2 YFSETQ. TCRdb's table, derived via immunoSEQ multiplex PCR, lists solely in-frame clones and lacks some. The data hold under 80,000 clones, with roughly 72% observed a single time. Antigen-specific CD4+ T cells were expanded (with viral peptide pools) by the ViraFEST assay ahead of sequencing. Researchers isolated CD4+ T cells once around 11 days of culture had elapsed. About this clone: The antigen is unknown.

This sample comprised CD4+ T cells from PBMCs cultured with HCoV-229E spike peptides, obtained before COVID-19 vaccination. The receptor was derived from a human donor who received a COVID-19 vaccine. This chain links TRBV5-1 with TRBJ2-2; D is possibly TRBD2 (5 bases). CDR3 nucleotide sequence: TGCGCCAGCAGCTTGGTGGCGGGCCCCAACACCGGGGAGCTGTTTTTT. Translated, it gives CASSLVAGPNTGELFF.